A selection of T cell receptor beta chains follows, all from one sample in a study of T-cell memory formation after mild COVID-19. TCRdb redid the calling of the 5' RACE reads with MiXCR, one entry per CDR3 protein. The sample contains fewer than 350,000 distinct CDR3 sequences, about 20% of which appear only once. Sequenced input: PBMCs or a T cell subset sorted from them (not recorded which). The receptors were sampled from a man aged 18 to 29 who had mild COVID-19 (a few samples of this study predate the infection). Cell type and time point are not known. The CDR3 runs from the conserved cysteine through the conserved F or W. The D gene is left open where the match is weak. Expanded clones get a size class; other rows say once, few or many, or leave the size out.

>TRBV12-3/TRBV12-4|TRBJ2-7|few|.
TGTGCCAGCAGTTTATGGGGGGCGGGCTCCTACGAGCAGTACTTC
CASSLWGAGSYEQYF
>TRBV28|TRBJ2-2|.|TRBD2
TGTGCCAGCGCATCGGGGGGGCGGAACACCGGGGAGCTGTTTTTT
CASASGGRNTGELFF
>TRBV7-2|TRBJ2-5|few|.
TGTGCCAGCAGCTTTGGAGGGCCCCAGTACTTC
CASSFGGPQYF
>TRBV7-2|TRBJ2-5|.|.
TGTGCCAGCAGCTCCGGCAAGACCCCCAGGAACTTC
CASSSGKTPRNF
>TRBV4-3|TRBJ2-1|.|.
TGCGCCAGCAGCCAAGATCGGGGTAGCTCCTACAATGAGCAGTTCTTC
CASSQDRGSSYNEQFF
>TRBV6-5|TRBJ2-2|.|.
TGTGCCAGCAGTTACTCTGGTGCGGGACGTCCGAACACCGGGGAGCTGTTTTTT
CASSYSGAGRPNTGELFF
>TRBV5-1|TRBJ2-7|.|.
TGCGCCAGCAGCCCTACCCCGGGGTCGCCCACCTACGAGCAGTACTTC
CASSPTPGSPTYEQYF
>TRBV27|TRBJ2-7|.|.
TGTGCCAGCAGTTTATCAGTAAGGAGCTCCTACGAGCAGTACTTC
CASSLSVRSSYEQYF
>TRBV9|TRBJ2-1|many|.
TGTGCCAGCAGCGTATCAGAGGTCGAGCAGTTCTTC
CASSVSEVEQFF
>TRBV7-3|TRBJ2-1|.|.
TGTGCCAGCAGCCCCCTGGGTCCCTCGTTCGCCAATGAGCAGTTCTTC
CASSPLGPSFANEQFF
>TRBV7-9|TRBJ1-5|.|TRBD1
TGTGCCAGCAGCAAAGACAGGGAAGCGGGTCAGCCCCAGCATTTT
CASSKDREAGQPQHF
>TRBV6-1|TRBJ1-6|.|.
TGTGCCATCCCCGAGGCCCCGACAGGCTCCTTAGATTCACCCCTCCACTTT
CAIPEAPTGSLDSPLHF
>TRBV4-3|TRBJ1-2|few|.
TGCGCCAGCAGCCAGGCTGGGATGGATGGGGGCTTGCGCTACACCTTC
CASSQAGMDGGLRYTF
>TRBV29-1|TRBJ2-1|few|TRBD2
TGCAGCGTTGAAAGCAGCGGGGGTTACAATGAGCAGTTCTTC
CSVESSGGYNEQFF
>TRBV7-3|TRBJ2-1|few|.
TGTGCCAGCGGATTGGGACCCTTCGCTGAAAATGAGCAGTTCTTC
CASGLGPFAENEQFF
>TRBV6-1|TRBJ1-2|few|.
TGTGCCAGCAGTGAAATAGCAGGGCAACGTGGCTACACCTTC
CASSEIAGQRGYTF
>TRBV6-5|TRBJ1-2|few|.
TGTGCCAGCAGTTCTCAGGGCTATGGCTACACCTTC
CASSSQGYGYTF
>TRBV27|TRBJ2-7|.|.
TGTGCCAGCAGTCACTCAACGGCATACGAGCAGTACTTC
CASSHSTAYEQYF
>TRBV5-1|TRBJ2-5|.|TRBD1
TGCGCCAGCAGCTTCGGGACAGATGAGACCCAGTACTTC
CASSFGTDETQYF
>TRBV7-9|TRBJ1-5|.|.
TGTGCCAGCAGCTTAGAGCCCCAGCATTTT
CASSLEPQHF
>TRBV12-3/TRBV12-4|TRBJ2-6|.|.
TGTGCCAGCAGCGTCGGGGACTCTGGGGCCAACGTCCTGACTTTC
CASSVGDSGANVLTF